The clone carrying this T cell receptor beta chain occurred a few times. The source of the sample is a study of identical twins. Unmatched junction bases numbered 14, after V lost 4 bases and J lost 8 bases. This CDR3 has 17 residues. Germline V CDR1 and CDR2: SGDLS, YYNGEE. Each CDR3 protein gets one entry after TCRdb re-called the 5' RACE reads with MiXCR. The table records about 240,000 distinct CDR3 sequences, approximately 12% of them present only once. This same sample was also taken into another study, of yellow fever vaccine responses in identical twins.

The V and J genes are TRBV9 and TRBJ2-1, with 11 bases aligning to TRBD2. The receptor's source is a woman aged 18-29 years in good health. The specimen sequenced was memory (CD45RO+) T cells sorted from blood. Written as DNA, the CDR3 is TGTGCCAGCAGCCCCCGGAAGATAGCGGGAGGGTGGGATGAGCAGTTCTTC. Translated, it gives CASSPRKIAGGWDEQFF.